This T cell receptor beta chain was documented in a study of shared clonotypes between healthy human individuals. Whole-study context: For every donor, three CD4 naive, three CD4 memory, two CD8 naive and one CD8 memory plates were used.

The CD8 memory sample joined CD45RO+ cells and CCR7-negative CD45RA+ cells. Germline V gives CDR1 SGHRS, CDR2 YFSETQ. The trim removed 2 bases at V and 4 bases at J, leaving 9 bases unmatched. CDR3 length: 16 amino acids. The data were produced by immunoSEQ multiplex PCR, yet TCRdb's version contains in-frame clones alone and is incomplete. The profile shows around 300,000 clones, about nine tenths of them singletons. This TCR was sampled from a man aged 18 to 35 in good health. The rearrangement links TRBV5-1 to TRBJ2-7; 10 bases map to TRBD1. Sequencing was done on a sample of memory CD8+ T cells sorted from blood. Subset described: CD45RO+ cells pooled with CCR7-negative TemRA cells. The CDR3 region has the DNA TGCGCCAGCAGCTTTCGAACCGGGACAGGGGCTTACGAGCAGTACTTC. As protein: CASSFRTGTGAYEQYF.